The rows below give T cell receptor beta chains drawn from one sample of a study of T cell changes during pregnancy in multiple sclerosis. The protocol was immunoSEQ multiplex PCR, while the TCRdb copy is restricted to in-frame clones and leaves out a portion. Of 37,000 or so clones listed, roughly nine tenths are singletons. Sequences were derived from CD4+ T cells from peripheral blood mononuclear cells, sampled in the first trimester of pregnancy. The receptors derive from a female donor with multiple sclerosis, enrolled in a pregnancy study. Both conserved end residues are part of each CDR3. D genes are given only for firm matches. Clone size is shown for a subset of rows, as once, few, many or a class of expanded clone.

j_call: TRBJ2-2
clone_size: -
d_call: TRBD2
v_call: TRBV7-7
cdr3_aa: CASSPGLAGDGGELFF
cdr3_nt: TGTGCCAGCAGCCCGGGACTAGCGGGAGATGGCGGGGAGCTGTTTTTT

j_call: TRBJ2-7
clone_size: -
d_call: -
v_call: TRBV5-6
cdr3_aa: CASSPARVGYEQYF
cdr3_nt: TGTGCCAGCAGCCCAGCTAGAGTGGGCTACGAGCAGTACTTC

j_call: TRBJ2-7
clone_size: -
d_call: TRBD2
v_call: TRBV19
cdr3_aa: CASSIWEGFHEQYF
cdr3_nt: TGTGCCAGTAGTATATGGGAGGGGTTCCACGAGCAGTACTTC

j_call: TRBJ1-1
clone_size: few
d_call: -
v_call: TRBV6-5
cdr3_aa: CASSLLGQSEAFF
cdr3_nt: TGTGCCAGCAGCTTACTTGGACAGTCTGAAGCTTTCTTT

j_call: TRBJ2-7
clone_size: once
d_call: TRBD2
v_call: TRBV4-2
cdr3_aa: CASSRTGTSGGYEQYF
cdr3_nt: TGTGCCAGCAGCCGGACCGGGACTAGCGGGGGCTACGAGCAGTACTTC

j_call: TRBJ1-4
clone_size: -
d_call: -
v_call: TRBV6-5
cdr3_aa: CASSYGVTNEKLFF
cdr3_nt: TGTGCCAGCAGTTACGGAGTTACTAATGAAAAACTGTTTTTT

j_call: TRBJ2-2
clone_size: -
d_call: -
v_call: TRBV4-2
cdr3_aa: CASSQTGTGELFF
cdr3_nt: TGTGCCAGCAGCCAAACTGGCACCGGGGAGCTGTTTTTT

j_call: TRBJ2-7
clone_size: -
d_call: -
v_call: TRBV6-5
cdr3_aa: CASSYHRSYEQYF
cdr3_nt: TGTGCCAGCAGTTACCACAGATCCTACGAGCAGTACTTC

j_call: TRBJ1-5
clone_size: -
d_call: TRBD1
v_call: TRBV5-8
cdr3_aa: CASSQRGQDQPQHF
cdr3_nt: TGTGCCAGCAGCCAAAGGGGACAGGATCAGCCCCAGCATTTT

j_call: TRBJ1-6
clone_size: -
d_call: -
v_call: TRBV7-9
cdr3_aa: CASSLAGSYNSPLHF
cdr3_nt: TGTGCCAGCAGCTTAGCCGGCTCCTATAATTCACCCCTCCACTTT

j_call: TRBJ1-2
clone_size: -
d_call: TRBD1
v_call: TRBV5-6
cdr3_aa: CTSSLGTGSGGYTF
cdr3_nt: TGTACCAGCAGCTTAGGGACAGGGTCTGGTGGCTACACCTTC

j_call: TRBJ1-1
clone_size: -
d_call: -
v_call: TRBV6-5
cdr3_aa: CASSSRGNTEAFF
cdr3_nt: TGTGCCAGCAGTTCGCGGGGGAACACTGAAGCTTTCTTT

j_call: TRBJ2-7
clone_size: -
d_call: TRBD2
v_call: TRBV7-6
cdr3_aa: CASSTRGGLNEQYF
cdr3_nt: TGTGCCAGCAGCACCCGGGGAGGGTTGAACGAGCAGTACTTC

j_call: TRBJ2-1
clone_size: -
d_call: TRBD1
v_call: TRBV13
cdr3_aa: CASSKLSGTGMYQDEQFF
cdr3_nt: TGTGCCAGCAGCAAACTTTCCGGGACAGGGATGTATCAGGATGAGCAGTTCTTC

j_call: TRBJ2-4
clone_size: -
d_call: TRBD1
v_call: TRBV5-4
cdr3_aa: CASSLVGRGIALAKNIQYF
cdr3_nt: TGTGCCAGCAGCTTGGTTGGCAGGGGGATAGCTCTAGCCAAAAACATTCAGTACTTC

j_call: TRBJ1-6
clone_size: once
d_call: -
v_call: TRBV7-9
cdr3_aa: CASSLAGAGAGDSPLHF
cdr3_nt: TGTGCCAGCAGCTTAGCAGGAGCGGGCGCGGGTGATTCACCCCTCCACTTT

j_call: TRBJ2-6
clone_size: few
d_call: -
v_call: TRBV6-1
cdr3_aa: CASSARPTSGANVLTF
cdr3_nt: TGTGCCAGCAGTGCTCGACCGACATCTGGGGCCAACGTCCTGACTTTC

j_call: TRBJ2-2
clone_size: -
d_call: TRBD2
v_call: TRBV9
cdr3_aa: CASSPFGTSGRNTGELFF
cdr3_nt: TGTGCCAGCAGCCCGTTCGGGACTAGCGGACGGAACACCGGGGAGCTGTTTTTT

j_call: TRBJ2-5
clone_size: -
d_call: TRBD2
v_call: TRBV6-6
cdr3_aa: CASSRAGTSGQETQYF
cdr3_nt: TGTGCCAGCAGTCGGGCCGGGACTAGCGGCCAAGAGACCCAGTACTTC

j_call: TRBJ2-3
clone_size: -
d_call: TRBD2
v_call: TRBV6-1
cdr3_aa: CASSELAGGPDTQYF
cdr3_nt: TGTGCCAGCAGTGAACTAGCGGGGGGGCCAGATACGCAGTATTTT

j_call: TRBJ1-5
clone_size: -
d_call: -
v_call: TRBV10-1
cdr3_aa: CASSESSGSGQPQHF
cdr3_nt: TGCGCCAGCAGTGAGTCTTCAGGGTCCGGACAGCCCCAGCATTTT

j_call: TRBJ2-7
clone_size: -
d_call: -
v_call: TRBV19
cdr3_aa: CASTPGAGMVYEQYF
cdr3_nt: TGTGCCAGTACCCCTGGGGCCGGCATGGTTTACGAGCAGTACTTC

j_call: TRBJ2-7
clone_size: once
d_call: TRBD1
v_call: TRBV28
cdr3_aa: CASHNDWTGIYEQYF
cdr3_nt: TGTGCCAGCCACAACGACTGGACAGGGATCTACGAGCAGTACTTC

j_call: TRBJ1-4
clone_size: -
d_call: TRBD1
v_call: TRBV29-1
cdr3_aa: CSVRSGGEEKLFF
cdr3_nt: TGCAGCGTTAGGTCAGGGGGCGAGGAAAAACTGTTTTTT

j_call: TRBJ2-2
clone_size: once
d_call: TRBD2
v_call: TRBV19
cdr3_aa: CASSIRGGLVILGSGELFF
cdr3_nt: TGTGCCAGTAGTATAAGGGGGGGACTAGTGATATTGGGATCCGGGGAGCTGTTTTTT

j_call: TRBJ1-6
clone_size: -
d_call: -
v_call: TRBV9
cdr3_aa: CASSAGSLNSPLHF
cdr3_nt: TGTGCCAGCAGCGCCGGGTCCTTGAATTCACCCCTCCACTTT